These 29 T cell receptor beta chains were all obtained from the same sample, sequenced in a study of lymphopenia after photon versus proton radiotherapy. The data were produced by immunoSEQ multiplex PCR, yet TCRdb's version contains in-frame clones alone and is incomplete. The sample includes approximately 80,000 clones, around 83% of them seen just once. Sequences were derived from peripheral blood, sampled from a patient treated with proton-based radiotherapy. The receptors were sampled from a man aged 60-69 years with pancreatic cancer.

This chain connects TRBV7-9 to TRBJ2-7; D ambiguous. Trimming stripped 1 base from V and 2 bases from J, with 6 bases between. The CDR3 is made up of 13 amino acids. The germline V gene has CDR1 SEHNR and CDR2 FQNEAQ (reference sequence). The CDR3 sequence is CASSLGTTYEQYF. The CDR3 bases are TGTGCCAGCAGCTTAGGAACGACCTACGAGCAGTACTTC.

The V call is TRBV5-5, the J call TRBJ2-5; 7 bases agree with TRBD2. The length of the CDR3 is 16 residues. V shed 3 bases and J 1 base; nucleotides not matched to a gene: 9. Germline V gives CDR1 SGHKS, CDR2 YYEKEE (reference sequence). CDR3 sequence reads: CASSSPGGGTQETQYF. CDR3 DNA sequence: TGTGCCAGCAGCTCACCTGGGGGGGGAACCCAAGAGACCCAGTACTTC. The full variable domain, completed using reference TRBV5-5 and TRBJ2-5, is DAGVTQSPTHLIKTRGQQVTLRCSPISGHKSVSWYQQVLGQGPQFIFQYYEKEERGRGNFPDRFSARQFPNYSSELNVNALLLGDSALYLCASSSPGGGTQETQYFGPGTRLLVL.

The V gene is TRBV2, the J gene TRBJ1-3; D unresolved. Looked up from germline, CDR1 is SNHLY and CDR2 is FYNNEI. Trimming cost V 2 bases and J 0 bases, with 8 bases left between them. The CDR3 sequence is 15 residues long. This chain's CDR3 is CASSESGDSGNTIYF. The DNA of the CDR3 is TGTGCCAGCAGTGAAAGTGGGGACTCTGGAAACACCATATATTTT.

A single count supports this clone. The rearrangement links TRBV27 to TRBJ1-6; D gene unclear. CDR3 length: 12 amino acids. Trimming removed 3 bases from V and 8 bases from J, with 5 bases in between. Germline CDR1 reads MNHEY; CDR2 reads SMNVEV (reference sequence). The CDR3 region has the DNA TGTGCCAGCAGTTTTTACGATTCACCCCTCCACTTT. It encodes CASSFYDSPLHF.

J is TRBJ2-7 and V is TRBV4-1; D uncertain. CDR1 MGHRA and CDR2 YSYEKL come from the germline V gene. Deletions cut 1 base from V and 3 bases from J, with 10 bases between. The CDR3 is 14 residues long. The DNA of the CDR3 is TGCGCCAGCAGCCAAGCTCCCGGTGACTACGAGCAGTACTTC. It yields the protein CASSQAPGDYEQYF.

The rearrangement links TRBV6-1 to TRBJ2-1, with D perhaps matching TRBD1 or TRBD2 (5 bases each). Germline loops: CDR1 MNHNS, CDR2 SASEGT. V was cut by 0 bases and J by 6 bases, with 12 bases left in between. CDR3 length: 15 residues. In DNA, the CDR3 is TGTGCCAGCAGTGAAGCGACAGCGGCCGCCAATGAGCAGTTCTTC. This codes for CASSEATAAANEQFF.

The chain joins TRBV6-5 to TRBJ2-7, with D maybe TRBD1 (6 bases). CDR3 length: 13 residues. Looked up from germline, CDR1 is MNHEY and CDR2 is SVGAGI. Trimming cost V 4 bases and J 6 bases, with 13 bases left between them. Written as DNA, the CDR3 is TGTGCCAGCAGTTCCAGGACAGAGGGCGAGCAGTACTTC. Its protein product is CASSSRTEGEQYF.

The chain is built from TRBV5-4 and TRBJ2-5; D gene unclear. Germline loops: CDR1 SGHNT, CDR2 YYREEE (reference sequence). Trimming left V 2 bases short and J 1 base short, with 9 bases between. There are 14 residues in the CDR3. In nucleotides, the CDR3 is TGTGCCAGCAGCTTTGGCCAAGTCCAAGAGACCCAGTACTTC. Its protein product is CASSFGQVQETQYF.

The chain combines TRBV2 with TRBJ1-1, with 7 bases that match TRBD1. The V segment lost 5 bases and the J segment 6 bases; nucleotides outside the gene matches: 15. Germline CDR1 SNHLY, CDR2 FYNNEI. CDR3 length: 16 residues. The chain's CDR3 is CASSKRVQGRGAEAFF. The CDR3 nucleotides are TGTGCCAGCAGTAAACGGGTACAGGGGCGGGGGGCTGAAGCTTTCTTT.

The chain is built from TRBV14 and TRBJ2-5; D is perhaps TRBD1 or TRBD2 (5 bases each). Trimming stripped 3 bases from V and 2 bases from J, with 19 bases between. This CDR3 is 17 amino acids long. The V gene's germline CDR1 is SGHDN and CDR2 FVKESK. CDR3 DNA sequence: TGTGCCAGCAGCCATATTTGGGACCCTACGGGTCAAGAGACCCAGTACTTC. Residues: CASSHIWDPTGQETQYF.

The gene calls are TRBV5-1 and TRBJ2-7; D not resolved. The V gene's germline CDR1 is SGHRS and CDR2 YFSETQ. The V gene lost 0 bases and the J gene lost 5 bases, with 9 bases spanning the gap. The CDR3 covers 13 residues. In nucleotides, the CDR3 is TGCGCCAGCAGCTTGGGACTGCCGGACGAGCAGTACTTC. This sequence encodes CASSLGLPDEQYF.

This CDR3 is CASSLTGPQTYEQYF. In DNA form, the CDR3 reads TGTGCCAGCAGCTTAACCGGGCCTCAAACCTACGAGCAGTACTTC. The chain employs TRBV11-3 and TRBJ2-7; D gene ambiguous. Germline V gives CDR1 SGHNT, CDR2 YENEEA. This CDR3 contains 15 residues. V gave up 2 bases and J gave up 2 bases, with 13 bases separating them.

This chain joins TRBV5-5 and TRBJ1-4, with 9 nucleotides matching TRBD1. The CDR3 sequence is 18 residues long. Germline assignment: CDR1 SGHKS and CDR2 YYEKEE (reference sequence). V dropped 4 bases and J dropped 8; count of bases not matched to a gene: 18. The CDR3 DNA reads as TGTGCCAGCAGCGGAACTTATCGGGACAGGGTAATTGGGGAAAAACTGTTTTTT. Its translation is CASSGTYRDRVIGEKLFF.

The J gene is TRBJ2-2, the V gene TRBV4-3; no clear D gene. CDR1 and CDR2 from the germline V gene are LGHNA and YSLEER. The CDR3 totals 17 residues. V lost 4 bases and J 1 base, leaving 16 bases between the germline ends. The chain's CDR3 is CASSLPPYTQNTGELFF. The CDR3 DNA sequence: TGCGCCAGCAGCCTCCCGCCGTACACCCAGAACACCGGGGAGCTGTTTTTT.

This sequence joins TRBV6-6 and TRBJ1-5; TRBD1 matches at 8 bases. The CDR3 runs to 14 residues. The germline V gene has CDR1 MNHNY and CDR2 SVGAGI (reference sequence). Trimming cost V 6 bases and J 13 bases; bases outside gene matches: 14. This CDR3 reads CASRLTSRTGTQHF. CDR3 in DNA: TGTGCCAGCAGACTAACCTCCAGGACAGGGACTCAGCATTTT.

The rearrangement uses TRBV19 and TRBJ2-1; 8 bases match TRBD1. V lost 5 bases and J lost 3; bases outside the gene matches: 3. CDR3 length equals 14 residues. Germline loops: CDR1 LNHDA, CDR2 SQIVND (reference sequence). The CDR3 region has the DNA TGTGCCAGTAGTGCGGGACAGGTCTACAATGAGCAGTTCTTC. This gives the protein CASSAGQVYNEQFF. Supplemented by reference TRBV19 and TRBJ2-1, the full variable domain reads DGGITQSPKYLFRKEGQNVTLSCEQNLNHDAMYWYRQDPGQGLRLIYYSQIVNDFQKGDIAEGYSVSREKKESFPLTVTSAQKNPTAFYLCASSAGQVYNEQFFGPGTRLTVL.

The J gene is TRBJ1-6, the V gene TRBV4-1; D gene uncertain. The CDR3 totals 16 residues. Trimming shortened V by 4 bases and J by 7 bases, and 17 bases separated the two germline ends. From germline, CDR1 is MGHRA and CDR2 YSYEKL. The CDR3 DNA follows: TGCGCCAGCAGCCCCGCGTGGCCCCGAGAGAATTCACCCCTCCACTTT. It encodes CASSPAWPRENSPLHF.

Only one count was recorded for this clone. The rearrangement uses TRBV19 and TRBJ2-7; 8 bases map to TRBD2. CDR1 LNHDA and CDR2 SQIVND come from the germline V gene (reference sequence). The CDR3 is made up of 14 amino acids. V shed 7 bases, J shed 3 bases, and the junction held 8 bases outside the gene matches. The CDR3 is CASTRAGAHYEQYF. The DNA for the CDR3 is TGTGCCAGTACTAGAGCGGGAGCCCACTACGAGCAGTACTTC. The full variable domain, with the rest looked up from reference TRBV19 and TRBJ2-7, is DGGITQSPKYLFRKEGQNVTLSCEQNLNHDAMYWYRQDPGQGLRLIYYSQIVNDFQKGDIAEGYSVSREKKESFPLTVTSAQKNPTAFYLCASTRAGAHYEQYFGPGTRLTVT.

The chain links TRBV28 to TRBJ1-2; 8 bases align to TRBD1. From germline, CDR1 is MDHEN and CDR2 SYDVKM. There are 12 residues in the CDR3. V was clipped by 11 bases and J by 8 bases; unmatched bases: 10. The CDR3, as DNA: TGTGCCGGTGGACAGGGTATTGTGGGCTACACCTTC. Protein sequence: CAGGQGIVGYTF.

The V call is TRBV7-3, the J call TRBJ2-6; 8 nucleotides align to TRBD2. Germline CDR1 SGHTA, CDR2 FQGTGA. The V segment lost 0 bases and the J segment 2 bases; nucleotides outside the gene matches: 3. The CDR3 is made up of 17 amino acids. CDR3 DNA sequence: TGTGCCAGCAGCTTAACACCGGGAGGGCCTGGGGCCAACGTCCTGACTTTC. Its protein is CASSLTPGGPGANVLTF.

The rearrangement joins TRBV14 to TRBJ2-2, with a possible D match to TRBD2 (5 bases). The CDR3 length is 15 residues. Trimming removed 3 bases from V and 4 bases from J, with 12 bases in between. Germline V gene sequence: CDR1 SGHDN, CDR2 FVKESK. The CDR3 protein is CASSQQTSSTGELFF. The CDR3 DNA follows: TGTGCCAGCAGCCAGCAAACTAGTTCCACCGGGGAGCTGTTTTTT.

The V call is TRBV28, the J call TRBJ2-5; D call uncertain. V gave up 4 bases and J gave up 5 bases, with 20 bases separating them. This CDR3 has 16 amino acids. CDR1 is MDHEN and CDR2 is SYDVKM in the germline V gene. The CDR3 sequence: CASSSHGPVVSETQYF. The CDR3 DNA sequence: TGTGCCAGCAGTTCACACGGACCCGTGGTTTCGGAGACCCAGTACTTC.

The V call is TRBV5-1, the J call TRBJ2-3, with D hard to call. The CDR3 is made up of 14 amino acids. Trimming left V 0 bases short and J 1 base short, with 6 bases between. Per the germline V gene, CDR1 is SGHRS and CDR2 is YFSETQ. In nucleotides, the CDR3 is TGCGCCAGCAGCTTGGGGGTTGGCACAGATACGCAGTATTTT. It is translated as CASSLGVGTDTQYF.

The DNA for the CDR3 is TGTGCCAGCAGTCGGACAGGCCGAATGAGCACTGAAGCTTTCTTT. It is translated as CASSRTGRMSTEAFF. This chain uses TRBV27 with TRBJ1-1; 7 nucleotides match TRBD1. Germline CDR1 is MNHEY and CDR2 is SMNVEV (reference sequence). The CDR3 runs 15 residues. Trimming removed 5 bases from V and 4 bases from J; junction bases left unmatched: 10.

The rearrangement links TRBV4-3 to TRBJ1-4; 8 bases align to TRBD1. The CDR3 runs 17 residues. CDR1 is LGHNA and CDR2 is YSLEER in the germline V gene. The J segment lost 10 bases and the V segment lost 0 bases, leaving 13 bases of the junction unmatched. The CDR3 spells CASSQDQGAEGGIKLFF. For the CDR3, the DNA is TGCGCCAGCAGCCAAGATCAGGGGGCCGAAGGGGGGATAAAACTGTTTTTT.

The rearrangement uses TRBV6-6 and TRBJ2-7; possible D gene TRBD2, 6 bases. Deletions cut 6 bases from V and 3 bases from J, with 15 bases between. In germline, CDR1 is MNHNY, CDR2 SVGAGI (reference sequence). The CDR3 has 14 residues. CDR3 nucleotide sequence: TGTGCCAGCAGAAAAGGAGGGGCCATCTACGAGCAGTACTTC. Translating it yields CASRKGGAIYEQYF.

This sequence joins TRBV5-1 and TRBJ2-3; possible D gene TRBD2, 5 bases. Germline V gene lookup returns CDR1 SGHRS and CDR2 YFSETQ. The CDR3 runs to 13 residues. Deletions cut 6 bases from V and 5 bases from J, with 13 bases between. CDR3 in DNA: TGCGCCAGCACCGACGGGGTTGGAGATACGCAGTATTTT. This translates into CASTDGVGDTQYF.

This CDR3 is CASSLPGRYQETQYF. In nucleotides, the CDR3 is TGTGCCAGCAGCTTGCCCGGTCGGTACCAAGAGACCCAGTACTTC. The chain carries TRBV5-4 and TRBJ2-5; the D is unclear. The CDR3 consists of 15 residues. The V gene lost 1 base and the J gene lost 0 bases, with 10 bases spanning the gap. Germline V gene data show CDR1 as SGHNT and CDR2 as YYREEE (reference sequence).

The V and J genes are TRBV7-2 and TRBJ1-1; 7 nucleotides line up with TRBD1. V shed 3 bases and J 1 base; nucleotides not matched to a gene: 5. The germline gives CDR1 SGHTA, CDR2 FQGNSA. CDR3 length: 15 amino acids. The CDR3: CASSFEGQRNTEAFF. The CDR3, as DNA: TGTGCCAGCAGCTTCGAGGGACAGAGGAACACTGAAGCTTTCTTT.